The 9 T cell receptor beta chains below come from one sample, sequenced in a study of OX40 agonist ivuxolimab in advanced cancers. Sequencing used immunoSEQ multiplex PCR; TCRdb keeps in-frame clones, though not all of them. The sample has 90,000 to 130,000 clones; approximately 90% are singletons. Sequenced here: CD4+ or CD8+ T cells sorted from blood, sampled in a trial of the OX40 agonist ivuxolimab. The receptors were gathered from an adult with an advanced solid tumor such as melanoma, head and neck, liver or kidney cancer.

The V gene is TRBV11-3, the J gene TRBJ2-2; the D is unclear. The CDR3 is 12 amino acids. Trimming cost V 0 bases and J 8 bases, with 4 bases left between them. Germline V gene sequence: CDR1 SGHNT, CDR2 YENEEA. CDR3 loop: CASSLDSGELFF. CDR3 nucleotide sequence: TGTGCCAGCAGCTTAGATTCAGGGGAGCTGTTTTTT.

This rearrangement joins TRBV19 to TRBJ2-1, with D perhaps TRBD2 (6 bases). V was cut by 9 bases and J by 3 bases, with 15 bases left in between. The CDR3 sequence is 14 residues long. From germline, CDR1 is LNHDA and CDR2 SQIVND (reference sequence). CDR3 DNA: TGTGCCAGGGCGGGGCTAACCCTCTACAATGAGCAGTTCTTC. Protein product: CARAGLTLYNEQFF.

V and J are TRBV10-3 and TRBJ2-5, with TRBD1 matching 9 bases. This CDR3 comprises 17 residues. Germline CDR1 ENHRY, CDR2 SYGVKD. V lost 5 bases and J lost 0; bases outside the gene matches: 10. This chain's CDR3 is CAISRNPDRGYQETQYF. DNA of the CDR3: TGTGCCATCAGTCGGAACCCGGACAGGGGTTACCAAGAGACCCAGTACTTC.

V and J are TRBV2 and TRBJ2-5; 10 bases align to TRBD2. Per the germline V gene, CDR1 is SNHLY and CDR2 is FYNNEI. V gave up 6 bases and J gave up 5 bases; unmatched junction bases: 3. The CDR3 is 13 amino acids. CDR3 sequence reads: CASSGTSAETQYF. In nucleotides, the CDR3 is TGTGCCAGCAGCGGGACTAGCGCCGAGACCCAGTACTTC.

The V and J genes are TRBV7-3 and TRBJ2-6; possibly TRBD1 for D (6 bases). CDR3 length: 16 amino acids. The germline V gene has CDR1 SGHTA and CDR2 FQGTGA. Trimming pared 5 bases from V and 0 bases from J, leaving 11 bases between. The CDR3 is CASSVDSSSGANVLTF. The CDR3 coding sequence is TGTGCCAGCAGCGTGGACAGTAGCTCTGGGGCCAACGTCCTGACTTTC.

This sequence joins TRBV6-8 and TRBJ2-7; TRBD1 matches at 9 bases. Germline CDR1 MNHGY, CDR2 SAAAGT. The CDR3 extends over 19 amino acids. V lost 6 bases and J lost 5; bases outside the gene matches: 23. CDR3 loop: CASSKYRTDYRGRENEQYF. The CDR3 DNA reads TGTGCCAGCAGCAAATACCGAACCGACTACAGGGGGCGCGAAAACGAGCAGTACTTC.

The rearrangement joins TRBV6-1 to TRBJ1-5; D is undetermined. The V gene's germline CDR1 is MNHNS and CDR2 SASEGT. This CDR3 has 15 amino acids. V lost 2 bases, J lost 2 bases, and 10 bases lay in between. The CDR3 loop is CASSEQGWGNQPQHF. CDR3 nucleotide sequence: TGTGCCAGCAGTGAACAAGGTTGGGGCAATCAGCCCCAGCATTTT.

This chain connects TRBV2 to TRBJ1-2, with D unclear. CDR1 is SNHLY, CDR2 FYNNEI, per germline. V lost 1 base and J 4 bases, leaving 7 bases between the germline ends. The CDR3 extends over 13 amino acids. CDR3 loop: CASSEGESYGYTF. The CDR3 bases are TGTGCCAGCAGTGAAGGGGAAAGCTATGGCTACACCTTC.

The V call is TRBV11-2, the J call TRBJ2-5; D gene unclear. This CDR3 has 14 amino acids. Trimming left V 1 base short and J 5 bases short, with 11 bases between. CDR1 is SGHAT and CDR2 is FQNNGV in the germline V gene. The CDR3 DNA is TGTGCCAGCAGCTTAGGTGTTGTGGTGGAGACCCAGTACTTC. This encodes CASSLGVVVETQYF. The variable domain in full, with the rest retrieved from reference TRBV11-2 and TRBJ2-5, is EAGVAQSPRYKIIEKRQSVAFWCNPISGHATLYWYQQILGQGPKLLIQFQNNGVVDDSQLPKDRFSAERLKGVDSTLKIQPAKLEDSAVYLCASSLGVVVETQYFGPGTRLLVL.